The TCR beta chain described here comes from a study of blood T cell repertoires in COVID-19. In the original processing: Estimation of nucleated cell counts was performed using reference gene primer amplification. Measured with immunoSEQ multiplex PCR; TCRdb has only the in-frame clones, and not every one. Clone size and V and J calls were adopted from that table, with D and trimming inferred from the DNA. The sample holds 350,000 to 450,000 clones, approximately 86% seen once. The sequencing input was peripheral blood. The source is a human donor in a cohort sampled during active COVID-19.

The CDR3 bases are TGTGCCAGCAGATATCAGGAAAAACTGTTTTTT. Translation: CASRYQEKLFF. The chain carries TRBV12-3 or TRBV12-4 and TRBJ1-4, with unresolved D. The CDR3 consists of 11 residues. The V end lost 6 bases, the J end lost 8 bases, and 7 bases lay between the germline ends.